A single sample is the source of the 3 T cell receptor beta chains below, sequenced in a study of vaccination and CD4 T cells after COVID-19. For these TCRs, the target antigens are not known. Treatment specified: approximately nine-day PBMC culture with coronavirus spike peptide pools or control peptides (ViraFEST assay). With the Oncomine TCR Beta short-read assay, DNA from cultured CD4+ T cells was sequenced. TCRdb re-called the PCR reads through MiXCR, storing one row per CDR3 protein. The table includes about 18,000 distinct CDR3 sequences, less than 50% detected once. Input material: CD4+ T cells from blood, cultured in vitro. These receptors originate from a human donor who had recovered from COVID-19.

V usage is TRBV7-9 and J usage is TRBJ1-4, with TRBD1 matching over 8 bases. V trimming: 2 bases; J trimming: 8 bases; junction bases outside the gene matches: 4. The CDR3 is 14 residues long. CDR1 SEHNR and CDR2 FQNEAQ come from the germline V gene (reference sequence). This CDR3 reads CASSLNRGGEKLFF. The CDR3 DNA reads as TGTGCCAGCAGCTTAAACAGGGGGGGAGAAAAACTGTTTTTT.

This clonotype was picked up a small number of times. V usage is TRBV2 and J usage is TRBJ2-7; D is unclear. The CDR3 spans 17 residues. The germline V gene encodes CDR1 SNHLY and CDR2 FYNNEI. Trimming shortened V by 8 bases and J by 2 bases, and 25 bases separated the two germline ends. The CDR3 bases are TGTGCCAGCTATCCAGGAAGTGGGATAGGGTCGACCTACGAGCAGTACTTC. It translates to CASYPGSGIGSTYEQYF. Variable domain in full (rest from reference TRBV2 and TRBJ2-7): EPEVTQTPSHQVTQMGQEVILRCVPISNHLYFYWYRQILGQKVEFLVSFYNNEISEKSEIFDDQFSVERPDGSNFTLKIRSTKLEDSAMYFCASYPGSGIGSTYEQYFGPGTRLTVT.

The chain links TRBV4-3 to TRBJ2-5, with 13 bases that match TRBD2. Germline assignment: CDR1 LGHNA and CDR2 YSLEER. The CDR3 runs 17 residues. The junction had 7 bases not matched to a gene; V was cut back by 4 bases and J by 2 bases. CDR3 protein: CASSLGTSGINQETQYF. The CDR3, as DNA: TGCGCCAGCAGCCTAGGGACTAGCGGGATCAATCAAGAGACCCAGTACTTC.